Below are 21 T cell receptor beta chains sequenced from a single sample in a study of T cell responses to AZD1222 COVID-19 vaccine. Clones were read by immunoSEQ multiplex PCR, and TCRdb kept only the in-frame ones, dropping some. This table holds approximately 150,000 clones, just over 90% found once. This specimen was peripheral blood, taken on day 0 of AZD1222 vaccination. These TCRs come from an adult in good health.

The chain uses TRBV3-1 (or the pseudogene TRBV3-2) and TRBJ1-3, with D unclear. CDR3 length equals 13 residues. Germline V gene lookup returns CDR1 LGHDT and CDR2 YNNKEL (reference sequence). Trimming removed 0 bases from V and 5 bases from J, with 5 bases in between. The CDR3 DNA reads TGTGCCAGCAGCCAAGATGGGCGAAACACCATATATTTT. The encoded protein is CASSQDGRNTIYF.

The chain carries TRBV5-1 and TRBJ2-5; perhaps TRBD1 as D (6 bases). The CDR3 is 15 residues long. The germline V gene encodes CDR1 SGHRS and CDR2 YFSETQ. V was shortened by 4 bases and J by 2 bases, with 15 bases between the two germline ends. In DNA form, the CDR3 reads TGCGCCAGCAGCCAGGACAGCCTACCTCAAGAGACCCAGTACTTC. The encoded protein is CASSQDSLPQETQYF.

The genes are TRBV6-5 and TRBJ2-5; weak D call: TRBD1 (6 bases). Germline values: CDR1 MNHEY, CDR2 SVGAGI. There are 13 residues in the CDR3. Trimming shortened V by 6 bases and J by 1 base, and 9 bases separated the two germline ends. The DNA for the CDR3 is TGTGCCAGCAGCCAGGGGTTCCAAGAGACCCAGTACTTC. Protein sequence: CASSQGFQETQYF.

The chain joins TRBV7-8 to TRBJ2-3; TRBD2 aligns across 8 bases. CDR1 SGHVS and CDR2 FQNEAQ come from the germline V gene. This CDR3 region has 14 residues. V lost 6 bases, J lost 2 bases, and 4 bases stayed unmatched. For the CDR3, the DNA is TGTGCCAGCAGTTTTAGCGGGGTCACAGATACGCAGTATTTT. This gives the protein CASSFSGVTDTQYF.

The genes are TRBV5-4 and TRBJ1-3, with TRBD1 identical over 7 bases. The V gene end was trimmed by 0 bases and the J gene end by 0 bases; junction bases not matched to a gene: 9. Germline V gene data show CDR1 as SGHNT and CDR2 as YYREEE (reference sequence). The CDR3 covers 18 residues. The CDR3 spells CASSLDLIQGSSGNTIYF. In DNA form, the CDR3 reads TGTGCCAGCAGCTTGGATCTTATACAGGGGAGCTCTGGAAACACCATATATTTT. Supplemented by reference TRBV5-4 and TRBJ1-3, the full variable domain reads ETGVTQSPTHLIKTRGQQVTLRCSSQSGHNTVSWYQQALGQGPQFIFQYYREEENGRGNFPPRFSGLQFPNYSSELNVNALELDDSALYLCASSLDLIQGSSGNTIYFGEGSWLTVV.

The chain employs TRBV10-2 and TRBJ1-2, with D unclear. The CDR3 spans 12 residues. From germline, CDR1 is WSHSY and CDR2 SAAADI. Trimming shortened V by 2 bases and J by 4 bases, and 5 bases separated the two germline ends. CDR3 loop: CASSEAGYGYTF. As DNA, the CDR3 is TGCGCCAGCAGTGAGGCAGGCTATGGCTACACCTTC.

V and J are TRBV19 and TRBJ1-2; TRBD1 matches at 11 bases. CDR3 size: 14 residues. J lost 3 bases, V lost 3 bases, and 0 bases had no gene match. CDR1 and CDR2 (germline): LNHDA, SQIVND (reference sequence). The DNA of the CDR3 is TGTGCCAGTAGTATGGACAGGGGGCACTATGGCTACACCTTC. Its protein is CASSMDRGHYGYTF. Based on the CDR3 plus reference TRBV19 and TRBJ1-2, the full variable domain is DGGITQSPKYLFRKEGQNVTLSCEQNLNHDAMYWYRQDPGQGLRLIYYSQIVNDFQKGDIAEGYSVSREKKESFPLTVTSAQKNPTAFYLCASSMDRGHYGYTFGSGTRLTVV.

The chain joins TRBV2 to TRBJ2-5, with TRBD2 matching 7 bases. The V gene end was trimmed by 6 bases and the J gene end by 0 bases; junction bases not matched to a gene: 10. CDR3 length equals 16 residues. Germline V CDR1 and CDR2: SNHLY, FYNNEI. CDR3 loop: CASSTVLANNQETQYF. The CDR3, as DNA: TGTGCCAGCAGCACGGTACTAGCGAATAACCAAGAGACCCAGTACTTC.

V gene TRBV3-1 (or the pseudogene TRBV3-2) combines with J gene TRBJ1-1; no reliable D call. The ends were cut back, 0 bases at V and 5 bases at J, with 16 bases in the middle. The CDR3 has 16 amino acids. CDR1 is LGHDT and CDR2 is YNNKEL in the germline V gene (reference sequence). DNA for the CDR3: TGTGCCAGCAGCCAAGATTTCCGGGGAAGTTTTACTGAAGCTTTCTTT. Its translation: CASSQDFRGSFTEAFF.

This clone occurred once. Other DNA sequences in the sample encode the same CDR3. V gene TRBV11-2 combines with J gene TRBJ2-5; D gene unclear. V lost 5 bases, J lost 4 bases, and 5 bases lay in between. Germline V CDR1 and CDR2: SGHAT, FQNNGV. The CDR3 has 11 amino acids. Written as DNA, the CDR3 is TGTGCCAGCAGCCTCTTAGAGACCCAGTACTTC. The encoded protein is CASSLLETQYF.

This clone was recorded a few times. The chain employs TRBV27 and TRBJ1-4; 10 bases are a match to TRBD1. J was trimmed by 0 bases and V by 9 bases; bases with no gene match: 25. From germline, CDR1 is MNHEY and CDR2 SMNVEV (reference sequence). The CDR3 contains 22 residues. The CDR3 nucleotides are TGTGCCAGGGAATCGAAGAGATATCCCAATGAGACAGGGGGCACAACTAATGAAAAACTGTTTTTT. This gives the protein CARESKRYPNETGGTTNEKLFF. The whole variable domain, filled in from reference TRBV27 and TRBJ1-4, reads EAQVTQNPRYLITVTGKKLTVTCSQNMNHEYMSWYRQDPGLGLRQIYYSMNVEVTDKGDVPEGYKVSRKEKRNFPLILESPSPNQTSLYFCARESKRYPNETGGTTNEKLFFGSGTQLSVL.

About this clone itself: In the same sample, other DNA sequences code for this CDR3. J is TRBJ1-2 and V is TRBV6-5; D call uncertain. V lost 2 bases and J lost 0, with 4 bases in between. The germline V gene has CDR1 MNHEY and CDR2 SVGAGI. There are 13 residues in the CDR3. The CDR3 nucleotides read TGTGCCAGCAGTTACACAGCTAACTATGGCTACACCTTC. It codes for CASSYTANYGYTF.

J is TRBJ2-7 and V is TRBV9; 7 bases are shared with TRBD2. CDR3 size: 12 residues. Trimming took 3 bases from V and 8 from J; bases not matched to a gene: 5. Germline V lookup: CDR1 SGDLS, CDR2 YYNGEE. The CDR3 sequence is CASSERGTQQYF. CDR3 nucleotides: TGTGCCAGCAGCGAGCGGGGTACCCAGCAGTACTTC. The whole variable domain, filled in from reference TRBV9 and TRBJ2-7, reads DSGVTQTPKHLITATGQRVTLRCSPRSGDLSVYWYQQSLDQGLQFLIQYYNGEERAKGNILERFSAQQFPDLHSELNLSSLELGDSALYFCASSERGTQQYFGPGTRLTVT.

The chain uses TRBV6-5 and TRBJ1-6; D is unclear. The germline V gene encodes CDR1 MNHEY and CDR2 SVGAGI. V was shortened by 6 bases and J by 7 bases, with 16 bases between the two germline ends. This CDR3 contains 15 residues. The CDR3 reads CASRPTTGLNSPLHF. For the CDR3, the DNA is TGTGCCAGCAGGCCGACGACGGGCCTAAATTCACCCCTCCACTTT.

The count of this clone is one. The chain joins TRBV9 to TRBJ1-5, with 10 bases lining up with TRBD1. CDR1 SGDLS and CDR2 YYNGEE come from the germline V gene. The CDR3 runs to 16 residues. V gave up 4 bases and J gave up 3 bases; unmatched junction bases: 7. The CDR3 region is CASSPGTGALNQPQHF. The CDR3 DNA sequence: TGTGCCAGCAGCCCAGGGACAGGGGCCCTCAATCAGCCCCAGCATTTT.

The rearrangement uses TRBV14 and TRBJ2-5; 11 positions agree with TRBD2. V trimming: 4 bases; J trimming: 0 bases; junction bases outside the gene matches: 4. The CDR3 spans 16 residues. Germline CDR1 is SGHDN and CDR2 is FVKESK. The CDR3 is CASSRRLAGYQETQYF. The CDR3 DNA follows: TGTGCCAGCAGCCGCCGACTAGCGGGGTACCAAGAGACCCAGTACTTC.

The genes are TRBV3-1 (or the pseudogene TRBV3-2) and TRBJ2-1; the D gene is possibly TRBD2 (7 bases). V was cut by 1 base and J by 9 bases, with 16 bases left in between. Per germline, CDR1 LGHDT and CDR2 YNNKEL (reference sequence). CDR3 length equals 15 residues. CDR3 coding DNA: TGTGCCAGCAGCCAAGGACGGGGGGCCATCAGTGAGCAGTTCTTC. Translation gives CASSQGRGAISEQFF.

This clone was counted a single time. The genes are TRBV4-3 and TRBJ2-1; 9 nucleotides match TRBD1. Germline V gives CDR1 LGHNA, CDR2 YSLEER. The CDR3 runs to 16 residues. Unmatched junction bases numbered 9, after V lost 0 bases and J lost 9 bases. CDR3 loop: CASSQDWGQGIREQFF. CDR3 nucleotide sequence: TGCGCCAGCAGCCAAGATTGGGGACAGGGTATTCGTGAGCAGTTCTTC.

The CDR3 DNA sequence: TGTGCCAGCAGCCGTTCCGGGGGGTCTGGAAACACCATATATTTT. It codes for CASSRSGGSGNTIYF. The gene calls are TRBV3-1 (or the pseudogene TRBV3-2) and TRBJ1-3; a weak D match, TRBD1 (5 bases). This CDR3 is built from 15 residues. Germline V gene sequence: CDR1 LGHDT, CDR2 YNNKEL (reference sequence). Trimming removed 4 bases at V and 1 base at J, with 11 bases between.

J is TRBJ1-4 and V is TRBV7-6, with D unclear. V lost 4 bases and J lost 4, with 7 bases in between. Per the germline V gene, CDR1 is SGHVS and CDR2 is FNYEAQ. The CDR3 loop spans 13 amino acids. DNA for the CDR3: TGTGCCAGCAGCTCTAGGGATAATGAAAAACTGTTTTTT. It codes for CASSSRDNEKLFF.

CDR3 coding DNA: TGCAGCGTTGTCCCGTTTACAGGGGCTTATTACAATGAGCAGTTCTTC. This codes for CSVVPFTGAYYNEQFF. J is TRBJ2-1 and V is TRBV29-1, with 7 bases identical to TRBD1. The CDR3 loop spans 16 amino acids. Germline V lookup: CDR1 SQVTM, CDR2 ANQGSEA. V gave up 4 bases and J gave up 4 bases; unmatched junction bases: 13.